These 3 T cell receptor beta chains share one sample of origin, sequenced in a study of cytotoxic CD8 clonotypes in ibrutinib-treated CLL. Here immunoSEQ multiplex PCR was the method, and the copy in TCRdb shows in-frame clones only, minus some. The data show about 50,000 clones, around 52% seen once. The sequencing here drew on PBMCs, taken at disease progression, from a patient treated with ibrutinib. The source of these receptors is a human donor with chronic lymphocytic leukemia.

The chain links TRBV30 to TRBJ2-5, with D tentatively TRBD2 (8 bases). CDR1 is GTSNPN, CDR2 SVGIG, per germline (reference sequence). With 3 bases removed from V and 4 bases from J, the gap between germline ends came to 21 bases. The CDR3 length is 16 residues. CDR3 amino acids: CAWRARTGSGGETQYF. The CDR3 DNA follows: TGTGCCTGGAGAGCCCGGACAGGAAGCGGGGGAGAGACCCAGTACTTC.

J is TRBJ2-2 and V is TRBV7-9, with TRBD1 as a possible D gene (6 bases). Germline assignment: CDR1 SEHNR and CDR2 FQNEAQ (reference sequence). The CDR3 contains 14 residues. V lost 7 bases to trimming and J lost 4 bases, with 13 bases between them. In DNA form, the CDR3 reads TGTGCCAGCATCCAGACACAGGGCACCGGGGAGCTGTTTTTT. Residues: CASIQTQGTGELFF.

This clone appeared a few times. This chain uses TRBV9 with TRBJ1-2, with a tentative D call TRBD1 (5 bases). This CDR3 spans 13 amino acids. The germline V and J ends were trimmed by 5 bases and 3 bases, with 11 bases remaining between them. The V gene's germline CDR1 is SGDLS and CDR2 YYNGEE. The CDR3 sequence: CASSPWDYYGYTF. The CDR3 bases are TGTGCCAGCAGTCCTTGGGACTACTATGGCTACACCTTC.